A single sample gave rise to the 17 T cell receptor beta chains below, sequenced in a study of CXCR3-negative and CXCR3-positive naive CD8 T cells. Libraries were UMI-labeled 5' RACE TRB cDNA. Using the 5' RACE reads, TCRdb records one entry per CDR3 protein without DNA. The listing records around 50,000 distinct CDR3 sequences. Input material: memory CD8+ T cells from blood. The origin of the receptors is a human donor in good health. Some clones in this sample may be carry-over from other donors' samples.

The chain carries TRBV29-1 and TRBJ2-2; TCRdb names TRBD1, which stays unverified in the absence of DNA. This CDR3 comprises 12 residues. Germline CDR1 is SQVTM and CDR2 is ANQGSEA. CDR3 amino acids: CSVVRVTGELFF.

CDR3 residues: CASSYGGSPDTQYF. The chain links TRBV6-5 to TRBJ2-3; with no DNA, the TCRdb D assignment of TRBD2 cannot be verified. This CDR3 has 14 amino acids. From germline, CDR1 is MNHEY and CDR2 SVGAGI.

The chain combines TRBV21-1 with TRBJ2-2; TCRdb selects TRBD2, and the lack of DNA leaves this call unchecked. TRBV21-1 is an annotated pseudogene. The CDR3 is 15 residues long. The CDR3 loop is CASSGGRGDTGELFF.

The chain carries TRBV5-6 and TRBJ2-1; TCRdb gives TRBD1 as the D gene, but with no DNA this cannot be confirmed. The CDR3 runs 15 residues. CDR1 is SGHDT, CDR2 YYEEEE, per germline. CDR3 protein: CASGPPLTFYNEQFF.

V gene TRBV7-8 combines with J gene TRBJ2-1. Germline V gene lookup returns CDR1 SGHVS and CDR2 FQNEAQ. The CDR3 length is 12 residues. CDR3 residues: CASSSRYNEQFF.

The chain links TRBV29-1 to TRBJ1-2. Per the germline V gene, CDR1 is SQVTM and CDR2 is ANQGSEA. The CDR3 sequence is 11 residues long. The CDR3: CSFGQLYGYTF.

The rearrangement uses TRBV29-1 and TRBJ2-7; TCRdb calls TRBD1, which cannot be checked without DNA. Germline V CDR1 and CDR2: SQVTM, ANQGSEA. The CDR3 contains 15 residues. The CDR3 loop is CSVEEGTGTLYEQYF.

The rearrangement joins TRBV5-1 to TRBJ2-6; TCRdb gives TRBD1 as the D gene, but with no DNA this cannot be confirmed. The CDR3 has 19 residues. The germline gives CDR1 SGHRS, CDR2 YFSETQ. The CDR3 region is CASSLDGQGWGSGANVLTF. Together with reference TRBV5-1 and TRBJ2-6, the CDR3 gives the full variable domain: KAGVTQTPRYLIKTRGQQVTLSCSPISGHRSVSWYQQTPGQGLQFLFEYFSETQRNKGNFPGRFSGRQFSNSRSEMNVSTLELGDSALYLCASSLDGQGWGSGANVLTFGAGSRLTVL.

This chain's CDR3 is CSTRDRGNNEQFF. The chain links TRBV29-1 to TRBJ2-1; absent DNA, TCRdb's TRBD1 call cannot be checked. Germline CDR1 is SQVTM and CDR2 is ANQGSEA. The CDR3 totals 13 residues.

The gene calls are TRBV11-3 and TRBJ2-3; as DNA is missing, the TRBD1 call by TCRdb cannot be tested. Per germline, CDR1 SGHNT and CDR2 YENEEA. The CDR3 is 18 amino acids. The CDR3 is CASSLDRRTAGGTDTQYF.

CDR3 region: CASSLFEQLNSPLHF. The gene calls are TRBV28 and TRBJ1-6. The CDR3 is 15 amino acids. CDR1 MDHEN and CDR2 SYDVKM come from the germline V gene.

The V call is TRBV20-1, the J call TRBJ1-5; the D gene TCRdb calls, TRBD1, cannot be checked with no DNA. The V gene's germline CDR1 is DFQATT and CDR2 SNEGSKA (reference sequence). The length of the CDR3 is 15 residues. This CDR3 reads CSAYTGNSGNQPQHF.

The chain links TRBV7-3 to TRBJ2-7; TCRdb selects TRBD1, and the lack of DNA leaves this call unchecked. In germline, CDR1 is SGHTA, CDR2 FQGTGA. This CDR3 comprises 14 residues. CDR3: CASSPTGSPYEQYF.

This CDR3 is CASSRLAGNSYEQYF. V and J are TRBV13 and TRBJ2-7; TCRdb's D gene call, TRBD2, goes unchecked for lack of DNA. Germline lookup yields CDR1 PRHDT and CDR2 FYEKMQ (reference sequence). The CDR3 extends over 15 amino acids.

The chain has TRBV20-1 and TRBJ2-3; lacking DNA, the TRBD1 call made by TCRdb goes unchecked. The CDR3 spans 15 residues. Per the germline V gene, CDR1 is DFQATT and CDR2 is SNEGSKA (reference sequence). The CDR3 sequence is CSAREGQGLTDTQYF.

V is TRBV7-7 and J is TRBJ2-3; the D call from TCRdb, TRBD1, cannot be confirmed without DNA. Germline-derived CDR1 and CDR2 are SSHAT and FNYEAQ (reference sequence). The CDR3 is made up of 13 amino acids. The CDR3 loop is CASSQGNTDTQYF.

The chain is built from TRBV2 and TRBJ2-1; the D call of TRBD2 rests on TCRdb alone, since no DNA is present to check it. Per the germline V gene, CDR1 is SNHLY and CDR2 is FYNNEI. The CDR3 loop spans 14 amino acids. The CDR3 is CATTGTSGDNEQFF.